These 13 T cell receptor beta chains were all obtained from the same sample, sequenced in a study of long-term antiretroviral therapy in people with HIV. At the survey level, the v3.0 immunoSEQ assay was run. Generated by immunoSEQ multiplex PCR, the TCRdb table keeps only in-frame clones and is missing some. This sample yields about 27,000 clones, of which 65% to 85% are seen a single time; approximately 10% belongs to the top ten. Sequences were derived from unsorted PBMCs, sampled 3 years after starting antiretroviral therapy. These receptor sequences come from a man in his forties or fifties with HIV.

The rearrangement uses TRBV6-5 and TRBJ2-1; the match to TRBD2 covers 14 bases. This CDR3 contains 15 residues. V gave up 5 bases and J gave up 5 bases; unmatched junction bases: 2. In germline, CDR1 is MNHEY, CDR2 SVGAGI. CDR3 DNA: TGTGCCAGCAGTGTGGGACTAGCGGGAGACAATGAGCAGTTCTTC. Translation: CASSVGLAGDNEQFF.

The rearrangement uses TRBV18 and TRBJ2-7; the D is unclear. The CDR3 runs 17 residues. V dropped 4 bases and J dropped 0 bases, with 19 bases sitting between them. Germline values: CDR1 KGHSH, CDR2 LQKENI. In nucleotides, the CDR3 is TGTGCCAGCTCACTAATGGCTTATGCAGAAACCTCCTACGAGCAGTACTTC. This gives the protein CASSLMAYAETSYEQYF.

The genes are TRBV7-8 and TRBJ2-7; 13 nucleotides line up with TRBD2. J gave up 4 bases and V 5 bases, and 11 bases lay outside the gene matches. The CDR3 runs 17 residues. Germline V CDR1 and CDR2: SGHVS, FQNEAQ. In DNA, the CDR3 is TGTGCCAGCAGCGTAGGACTAGCGGGAGTTTCTCAATACGAGCAGTACTTC. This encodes CASSVGLAGVSQYEQYF.

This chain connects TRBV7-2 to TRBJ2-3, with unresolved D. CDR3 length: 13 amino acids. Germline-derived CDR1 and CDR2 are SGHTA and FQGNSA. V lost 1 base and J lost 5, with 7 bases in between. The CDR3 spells CASSLVSQDTQYF. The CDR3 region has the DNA TGTGCCAGCAGCTTAGTGTCCCAAGATACGCAGTATTTT.

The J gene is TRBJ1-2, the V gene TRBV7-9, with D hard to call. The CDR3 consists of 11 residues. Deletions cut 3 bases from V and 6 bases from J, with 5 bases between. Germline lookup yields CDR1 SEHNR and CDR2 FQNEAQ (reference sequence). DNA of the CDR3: TGTGCCAGCAGCTTCTCAAATGGCTACACCTTC. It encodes CASSFSNGYTF.

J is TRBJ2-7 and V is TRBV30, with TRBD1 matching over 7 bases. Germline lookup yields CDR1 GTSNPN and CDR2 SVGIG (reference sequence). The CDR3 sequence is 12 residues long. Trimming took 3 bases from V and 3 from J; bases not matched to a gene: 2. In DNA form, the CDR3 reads TGTGCCTGGAGGACAGGGTTCTACGAGCAGTACTTC. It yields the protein CAWRTGFYEQYF.

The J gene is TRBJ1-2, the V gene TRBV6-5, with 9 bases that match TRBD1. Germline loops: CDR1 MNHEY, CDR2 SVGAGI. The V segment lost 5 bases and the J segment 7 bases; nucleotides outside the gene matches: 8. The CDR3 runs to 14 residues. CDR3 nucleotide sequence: TGTGCCAGCAGTCCGGGACAGGGTATCGGTGGCTACACCTTC. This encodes CASSPGQGIGGYTF.

CDR3: CASSPQGAFSGELFF. For the CDR3, the DNA is TGTGCCAGCAGCCCGCAGGGGGCGTTTAGCGGGGAGCTGTTTTTT. The rearrangement links TRBV5-8 to TRBJ2-2; TRBD1 matches at 8 bases. Germline V CDR1 and CDR2: SGHTS, YDEGEE. The ends lost 4 bases at V and 7 bases at J; junction bases unmatched: 9. The CDR3 covers 15 residues. The whole variable domain, filled in from reference TRBV5-8 and TRBJ2-2, reads EAGVTQSPTHLIKTRGQQATLRCSPISGHTSVYWYQQALGLGLQFLLWYDEGEERNRGNFPPRFSGRQFPNYSSELNVNALELEDSALYLCASSPQGAFSGELFFGEGSRLTVL.

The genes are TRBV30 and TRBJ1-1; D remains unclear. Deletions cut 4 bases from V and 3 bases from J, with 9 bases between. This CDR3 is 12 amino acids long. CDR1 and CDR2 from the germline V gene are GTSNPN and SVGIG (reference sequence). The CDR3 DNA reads TGTGCCTGGACCCCCAAGGACACTGAAGCTTTCTTT. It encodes CAWTPKDTEAFF.

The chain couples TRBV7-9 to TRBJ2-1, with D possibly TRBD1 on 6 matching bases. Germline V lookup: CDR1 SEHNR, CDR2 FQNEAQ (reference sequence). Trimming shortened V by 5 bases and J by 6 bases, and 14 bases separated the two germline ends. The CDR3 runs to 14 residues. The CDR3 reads CASSGYRETNEQFF. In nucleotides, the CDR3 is TGTGCCAGCAGCGGATACAGGGAAACCAATGAGCAGTTCTTC.

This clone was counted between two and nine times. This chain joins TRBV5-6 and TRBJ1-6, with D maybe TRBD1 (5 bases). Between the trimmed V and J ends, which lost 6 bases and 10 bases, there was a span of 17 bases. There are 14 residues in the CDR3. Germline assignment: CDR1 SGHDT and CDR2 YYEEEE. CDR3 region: CASTTGGEDSPLHF. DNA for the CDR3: TGTGCCAGCACCACGGGGGGAGAGGACTCACCCCTCCACTTT. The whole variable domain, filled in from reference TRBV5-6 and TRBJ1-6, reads DAGVTQSPTHLIKTRGQQVTLRCSPKSGHDTVSWYQQALGQGPQFIFQYYEEEERQRGNFPDRFSGHQFPNYSSELNVNALLLGDSALYLCASTTGGEDSPLHFGNGTRLTVT.

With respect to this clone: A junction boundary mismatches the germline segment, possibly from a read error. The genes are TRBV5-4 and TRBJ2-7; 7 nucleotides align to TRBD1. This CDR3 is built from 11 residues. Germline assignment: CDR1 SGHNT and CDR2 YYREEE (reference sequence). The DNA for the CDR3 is TGTGCCAGCAGCTCCGCCGGGACAGTTCTCTTC. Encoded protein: CASSSAGTVLF.

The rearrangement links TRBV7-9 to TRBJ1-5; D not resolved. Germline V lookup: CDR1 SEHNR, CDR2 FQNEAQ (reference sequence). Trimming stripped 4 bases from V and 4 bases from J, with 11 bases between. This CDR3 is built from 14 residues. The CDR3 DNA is TGTGCCAGCAGCTCCTGGTCAGTAAATCAGCCCCAGCATTTT. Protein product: CASSSWSVNQPQHF.